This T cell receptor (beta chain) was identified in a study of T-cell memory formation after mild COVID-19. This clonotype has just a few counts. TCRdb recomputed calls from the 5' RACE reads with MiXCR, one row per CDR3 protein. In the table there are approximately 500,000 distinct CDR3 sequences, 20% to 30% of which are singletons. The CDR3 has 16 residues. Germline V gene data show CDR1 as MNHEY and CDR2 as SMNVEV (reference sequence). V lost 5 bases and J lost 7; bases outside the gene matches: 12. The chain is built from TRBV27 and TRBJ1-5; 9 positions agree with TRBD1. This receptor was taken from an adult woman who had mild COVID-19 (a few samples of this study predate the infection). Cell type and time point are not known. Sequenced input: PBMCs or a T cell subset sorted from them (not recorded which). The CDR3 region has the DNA TGTGCCAGCAGTCCTAGACGACAGGGGGGTTCCCAGCCCCAGCATTTT. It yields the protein CASSPRRQGGSQPQHF.